This TCR beta chain was sequenced for a study of blood T cell repertoires in COVID-19. In regard to this clone: At the DNA level, this CDR3 is encoded by other sequences in the same sample as well.

Profiled with immunoSEQ multiplex PCR; TCRdb holds only in-frame clones, not every one. The data hold fewer than 500,000 clones, with 75% to 90% observed a single time. Trimming left V 6 bases short and J 4 bases short, with 12 bases between. Looked up from germline, CDR1 is MNHEY and CDR2 is SVGAGI. The CDR3 is 13 residues long. Sequencing was done on a sample of PBMCs or T cells enriched from blood (not recorded which). The genes are TRBV6-5 and TRBJ1-1, with a tentative D call TRBD1 (5 bases). The clonotype originates from a young man who had recovered from COVID-19. CDR3 sequence (DNA): TGTGCCAGCAGGGGGCAGGGAGGCACTGAAGCTTTCTTT. Its protein product is CASRGQGGTEAFF.